A single sample is the source of the 24 T cell receptor beta chains below, sequenced in a study of regulatory T cells in long-lasting Graves disease. CDR3 regions were amplified by Arm-PCR using iRepertoire HTBI primers to build TCR beta libraries. MiXCR was run by TCRdb on the multiplex PCR reads, yielding one entry per CDR3 protein. The sample carries around 430,000 distinct CDR3 sequences, around a fifth recorded once. Time point here: persistent/refractory GD, antithyroid drugs over 5 years with positive TRAb. The authors made the TCR library using RNA they extracted from PBMCs. Specimen: peripheral blood mononuclear cells (PBMCs), collected when the disease was refractory, from a patient treated with antithyroid drugs. The receptors shown here come from a female donor with Graves disease.

This clonotype has a count of ten or more. DNA of the CDR3: TGTGCCAGCAGTGCGCGGGGGCTCCAATCACCCCTCCACTTT. This encodes CASSARGLQSPLHF. The genes are TRBV2 and TRBJ1-6; D perhaps matches TRBD1 (6 bases). V was trimmed by 4 bases and J by 10 bases, leaving 14 bases between them. Germline V gives CDR1 SNHLY, CDR2 FYNNEI. The CDR3 spans 14 residues.

The gene calls are TRBV29-1 and TRBJ2-5; 7 bases align to TRBD2. The J call may be wrong; the DNA end is better matched by TRBJ2-1. CDR1 and CDR2 (germline): SQVTM, ANQGSEA. This CDR3 comprises 14 residues. The CDR3 reads CSVEHPTSLDEQFF. The CDR3 nucleotides read TGCAGCGTTGAACACCCGACTAGCCTGGATGAGCAGTTCTTC.

Only a few counts were recorded for this clonotype. The J gene is TRBJ1-5, the V gene TRBV28; no clear D. Germline CDR1 reads MDHEN; CDR2 reads SYDVKM. The V and J ends lost 4 bases and 14 bases respectively, with 12 bases between them. The length of the CDR3 is 11 residues. CDR3 coding DNA: TGTGCCAGCAGTTCAGGATTAGTCGAGCATTTT. Its translation: CASSSGLVEHF.

The chain recombines TRBV19 with TRBJ1-2; possible D gene TRBD1, 5 bases. The CDR3 spans 11 residues. Between the trimmed V and J ends, which lost 8 bases and 5 bases, there was a span of 9 bases. CDR1 and CDR2 (germline): LNHDA, SQIVND (reference sequence). The CDR3 sequence is CASHDSYGYTF. In DNA form, the CDR3 reads TGTGCCAGTCACGACAGTTATGGCTACACCTTC.

The V call is TRBV30, the J call TRBJ1-1, with unresolved D. The length of the CDR3 is 13 residues. CDR1 GTSNPN and CDR2 SVGIG come from the germline V gene (reference sequence). V gave up 4 bases and J gave up 0 bases, with 9 bases separating them. The CDR3 DNA is TGTGCCTGGACCGGACGGATGAACACTGAAGCTTTCTTT. This sequence encodes CAWTGRMNTEAFF. The full variable domain, its missing parts supplied by reference TRBV30 and TRBJ1-1, is SQTIHQWPATLVQPVGSPLSLECTVEGTSNPNLYWYRQAAGRGLQLLFYSVGIGQISSEVPQNLSASRPQDRQFILSSKKLLLSDSGFYLCAWTGRMNTEAFFGQGTRLTVV.

This clonotype was observed many times. The gene calls are TRBV5-1 and TRBJ2-7; D call uncertain. Germline-derived CDR1 and CDR2 are SGHRS and YFSETQ. The CDR3 covers 13 residues. Between the trimmed V and J ends, which lost 0 bases and 6 bases, there was a span of 10 bases. This chain's CDR3 is CASSLAPDGEQYF. The DNA of the CDR3 is TGCGCCAGCAGCTTGGCCCCGGACGGCGAGCAGTACTTC.

This clonotype was counted many times. The V gene is TRBV6-1, the J gene TRBJ1-6; D is undetermined. Trimming left V 8 bases short and J 7 bases short, with 12 bases between. The CDR3 loop spans 13 amino acids. Per the germline V gene, CDR1 is MNHNS and CDR2 is SASEGT. DNA for the CDR3: TGTGCCAGCCAGATCCTCCAAAATTCACCCCTCCACTTT. This sequence encodes CASQILQNSPLHF.

The sample holds a few counts of this clonotype. The chain recombines TRBV28 with TRBJ2-7, with 7 positions matching TRBD1. The CDR3 consists of 16 residues. V trimming: 3 bases; J trimming: 6 bases; junction bases outside the gene matches: 14. Looked up from germline, CDR1 is MDHEN and CDR2 is SYDVKM. In nucleotides, the CDR3 is TGTGCCAGCAGTTTTTCTCCCTGGACAGGAGCCCGCGAGCAGTACTTC. Protein product: CASSFSPWTGAREQYF.

This clonotype was found a few times. The chain has TRBV3-1 and TRBJ1-1; D is possibly TRBD1 (5 bases). There are 14 residues in the CDR3. CDR1 and CDR2 from the germline V gene are LGHDT and YNNKEL (reference sequence). V was shortened by 4 bases and J by 10 bases, with 19 bases between the two germline ends. The CDR3 reads CASSRADGDLGAFF. The CDR3 DNA follows: TGTGCCAGCAGCCGAGCTGATGGGGACTTAGGAGCTTTCTTT.

This clonotype was detected many times. The chain links TRBV15 to TRBJ2-5, with 7 bases matching TRBD1. The CDR3 is 15 residues long. Germline lookup yields CDR1 LNHNV and CDR2 YYDKDF (reference sequence). Unmatched junction bases numbered 7, after V lost 1 base and J lost 5 bases. The CDR3 loop reads CATSRVRQGTETQYF. CDR3 DNA: TGTGCCACCAGCAGAGTTAGACAGGGAACCGAGACCCAGTACTTC.

As to this clonotype: A much larger clone is a single base away; this may be a read error. The CDR3 DNA reads TGTGCCAGCGGTTACTCAAAACCCCAGGGGGGGTCTTTGAACACTGAAGCTTTCTTT. This encodes CASGYSKPQGGSLNTEAFF. The chain recombines TRBV6-2 or TRBV6-3 with TRBJ1-1; TRBD1 agrees at 7 bases. CDR3 length equals 19 residues. The germline V gene has CDR1 MNHEY and CDR2 SVGEGT.

Concerning this clonotype itself: This clone may be a read error of a much larger clone one base away. CDR3 sequence (DNA): TGTGCCAGCAGTTCGGACCCAGGTCGAGGCTTCACCTTC. The encoded protein is CASSSDPGRGFTF. The chain joins TRBV28 to TRBJ1-2; no reliable D call. From germline, CDR1 is MDHEN and CDR2 SYDVKM. The CDR3 has 13 amino acids.

This clonotype came up many times. The chain is built from TRBV12-5 and TRBJ1-2; no clear D gene. Germline assignment: CDR1 LGHNT and CDR2 FRNRAP. This CDR3 has 9 amino acids. This CDR3 reads CAIGYGYTF. CDR3 coding DNA: TGTGCCATTGGATATGGCTACACCTTC.

On this clonotype: One base away lies a much larger clone, so this may be a sequencing read error. The genes are TRBV9 and TRBJ1-2; 7 nucleotides align to TRBD1. The CDR3 is made up of 13 amino acids. The germline V gene has CDR1 SGDLS and CDR2 YYNGEE. Trimming cost V 2 bases and J 4 bases; bases outside gene matches: 2. The CDR3 region is CASSVRDSYGYTF. In nucleotides, the CDR3 is TGTGCCAGCAGCGTCCGGGACAGCTATGGCTACACCTTC.

As concerns this clonotype: A much larger clone sits a single nucleotide away, making a read error possible. The chain is built from TRBV6-1 and TRBJ1-4, with D unclear. V gave up 6 bases and J gave up 5 bases, with 28 bases separating them. The length of the CDR3 is 19 residues. Germline V CDR1 and CDR2: MNHNS, SASEGT. The CDR3 reads CASSGLWMSRPRRNEKLFF. The CDR3 nucleotides are TGTGCCAGCAGCGGCTTGTGGATGTCGAGACCCCGGAGGAATGAAAAACTGTTTTTT.

This clonotype was seen many times. The chain is built from TRBV28 and TRBJ1-2; 8 bases are shared with TRBD1. V shed 3 bases, J shed 7 bases, and the junction held 4 bases outside the gene matches. CDR1 is MDHEN and CDR2 is SYDVKM in the germline V gene. This CDR3 has 13 amino acids. The CDR3 sequence: CASSLAGGTGYTF. The CDR3 DNA sequence: TGTGCCAGCAGTTTGGCAGGGGGCACTGGCTACACCTTC.

The V and J genes are TRBV27 and TRBJ1-6; TRBD1 is a possible D gene (6 bases). Trimming cost V 6 bases and J 10 bases, with 16 bases left between them. The CDR3 consists of 14 residues. Germline V CDR1 and CDR2: MNHEY, SMNVEV (reference sequence). The CDR3 DNA reads as TGTGCCAGCAGACTAGTGGGGGGGCACTCACCCCTCCACTTT. Translation gives CASRLVGGHSPLHF.

The sample holds a few counts of this clonotype. CDR3 in amino acids: CASSPGGLPFLPQHF. The CDR3 nucleotides read TGTGCCAGCAGTCCCGGAGGACTTCCCTTTTTACCCCAGCATTTT. This chain links TRBV7-9 with TRBJ1-5, with D unclear. The CDR3 is 15 residues long. Germline CDR1 reads SEHNR; CDR2 reads FQNEAQ (reference sequence). V was clipped by 6 bases and J by 10 bases, with 22 bases between them.

This clonotype was seen more than once but under ten times. A much larger clone lies a single base off, so this may be a read error. This rearrangement joins TRBV6-2 or TRBV6-3 to TRBJ2-3; D uncertain. The germline CDR1 and CDR2 sequences are MNHEY and SVGEGT. V lost 6 bases and J lost 2, with 3 bases in between. This CDR3 has 11 residues. The CDR3 sequence: CASSHTDTQYF. The CDR3 DNA sequence: TGTGCCAGCAGCCACACAGATACGCAGTATTTT.

A few counts support this clonotype. The genes are TRBV9 and TRBJ1-1; TRBD1 agrees at 7 bases. The CDR3 contains 13 residues. J gave up 9 bases and V 4 bases, and 9 bases lay outside the gene matches. Per the germline V gene, CDR1 is SGDLS and CDR2 is YYNGEE. In DNA form, the CDR3 reads TGTGCCAGCAGCCCTCGGGACAGCCCAAAAGCTTTCTTT. Protein: CASSPRDSPKAFF.

The chain joins TRBV5-1 to TRBJ2-3; D ambiguous. The CDR3 loop spans 13 amino acids. Germline values: CDR1 SGHRS, CDR2 YFSETQ. The ends were cut back, 5 bases at V and 2 bases at J, with 9 bases in the middle. In DNA, the CDR3 is TGCGCCAGCAGGGGAATTGTCACAGATACGCAGTATTTT. Amino acids: CASRGIVTDTQYF.

The CDR3 loop is CASSSTGPHGYTF. CDR3 bases: TGTGCCAGCAGCTCCACGGGCCCGCATGGCTACACCTTC. The chain employs TRBV5-6 and TRBJ1-2; no reliable D call. V was trimmed by 3 bases and J by 6 bases, leaving 12 bases between them. In germline, CDR1 is SGHDT, CDR2 YYEEEE. This CDR3 spans 13 amino acids.

This clonotype was detected many times. CDR3 in DNA: TGTGCCACCAGCAGAGATCAGGGGGGATCGGAGACCCAGTACTTC. It is translated as CATSRDQGGSETQYF. The chain has TRBV15 and TRBJ2-5, with a weak D call TRBD1 (7 bases). The CDR3 length is 15 residues. Trimming left V 0 bases short and J 5 bases short, with 13 bases between. Germline CDR1 is LNHNV and CDR2 is YYDKDF (reference sequence).

J is TRBJ2-5 and V is TRBV5-1, with 8 bases identical to TRBD1. V lost 5 bases and J lost 4; bases outside the gene matches: 7. The length of the CDR3 is 14 residues. CDR1 SGHRS and CDR2 YFSETQ come from the germline V gene. The CDR3 here is CASSFFDRGETQYF. CDR3 nucleotides: TGCGCCAGCAGTTTTTTCGACAGGGGAGAGACCCAGTACTTC.